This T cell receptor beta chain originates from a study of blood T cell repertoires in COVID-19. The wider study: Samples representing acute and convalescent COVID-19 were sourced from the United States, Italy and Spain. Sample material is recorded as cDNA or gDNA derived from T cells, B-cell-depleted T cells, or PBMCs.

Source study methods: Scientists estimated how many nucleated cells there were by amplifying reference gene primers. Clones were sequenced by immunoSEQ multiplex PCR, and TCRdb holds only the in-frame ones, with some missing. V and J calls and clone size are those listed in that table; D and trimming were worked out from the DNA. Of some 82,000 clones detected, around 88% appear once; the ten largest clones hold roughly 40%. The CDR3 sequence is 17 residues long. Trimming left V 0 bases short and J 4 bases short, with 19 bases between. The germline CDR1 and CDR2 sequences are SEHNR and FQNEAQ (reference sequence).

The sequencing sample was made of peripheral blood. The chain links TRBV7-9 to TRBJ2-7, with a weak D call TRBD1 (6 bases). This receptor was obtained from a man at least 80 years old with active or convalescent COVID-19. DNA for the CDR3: TGTGCCAGCAGCTTAGCCCTAACGACAGGCGGAGGATACGAGCAGTACTTC. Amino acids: CASSLALTTGGGYEQYF.